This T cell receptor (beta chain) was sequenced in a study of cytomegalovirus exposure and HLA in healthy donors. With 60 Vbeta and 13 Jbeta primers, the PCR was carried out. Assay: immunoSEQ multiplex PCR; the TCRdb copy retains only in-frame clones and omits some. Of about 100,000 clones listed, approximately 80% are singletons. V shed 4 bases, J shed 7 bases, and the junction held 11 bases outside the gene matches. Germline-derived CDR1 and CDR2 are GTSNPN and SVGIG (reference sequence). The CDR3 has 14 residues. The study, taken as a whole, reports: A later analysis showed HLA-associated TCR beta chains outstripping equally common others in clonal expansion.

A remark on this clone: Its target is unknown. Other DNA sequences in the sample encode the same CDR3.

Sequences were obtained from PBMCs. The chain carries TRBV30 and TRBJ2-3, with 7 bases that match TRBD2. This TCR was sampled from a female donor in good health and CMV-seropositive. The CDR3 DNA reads TGTGCCTGGATGTGGGGGGAGGGCCGATATACGCAGTATTTT. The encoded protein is CAWMWGEGRYTQYF.